Listed below are T cell receptor beta chains from one sample, sequenced in a study of beta chain features in type 1 diabetes. Sequenced by immunoSEQ multiplex PCR; TCRdb stores in-frame clones only, minus some. Of approximately 730,000 clones in the sample, 10% to 15% were seen once. The material sequenced was naive CD4+ T cells from blood. The receptors here all came from a man aged 18 to 35 with type 1 diabetes. The CDR3 runs from the conserved cysteine through the conserved F or W. The D gene is left open where the match is weak. Where a row states a size, it is once, few, many or the class of an expanded clone; other rows omit it.

>TRBJ1-1|NA|TRBD1|TRBV29-1
CSVRLDRDNHAFF
TGCAGCGTTAGATTAGACAGGGATAATCATGCTTTCTTT
>TRBJ2-5|NA|NA|TRBV7-2
CASSLRGKQETQYF
TGTGCCAGCAGCTTAAGAGGCAAACAAGAGACCCAGTACTTC
>TRBJ1-2|NA|NA|TRBV5-4
CASSLVVGANYGYTF
TGTGCCAGCAGCTTGGTCGTTGGGGCTAACTATGGCTACACCTTC
>TRBJ2-7|few|NA|TRBV5-1
CASSLESYEQYF
TGCGCCAGCAGCTTGGAGTCCTACGAGCAGTACTTC
>TRBJ1-2|NA|TRBD1|TRBV30
CAWSPYDRVSGYTF
TGTGCCTGGAGTCCCTACGACAGGGTTAGTGGCTACACCTTC
>TRBJ1-5|NA|NA|TRBV15
CATSIGQYNQPQHF
TGTGCCACCAGCATAGGGCAGTACAATCAGCCCCAGCATTTT
>TRBJ2-3|NA|NA|TRBV6-6
CASTSGALSTDTQYF
TGTGCCAGCACTTCGGGGGCCCTTAGCACAGATACGCAGTATTTT
>TRBJ2-1|NA|TRBD2|TRBV10-2
CASRLAGGLNEQFF
TGCGCCAGCCGCCTAGCGGGGGGGCTAAATGAGCAGTTCTTC
>TRBJ1-1|NA|TRBD1|TRBV5-4
CASSSLGTGTTEAFF
TGTGCCAGCAGCTCACTTGGGACAGGGACCACTGAAGCTTTCTTT
>TRBJ2-3|few|NA|TRBV2
CASRGPDTQYF
TGTGCCAGCAGGGGCCCAGATACGCAGTATTTT